This T cell receptor (beta chain) was captured in a study of blood T cell repertoires in COVID-19. The protocol was immunoSEQ multiplex PCR, while the TCRdb copy is restricted to in-frame clones and leaves out a portion. The table includes tens of thousands of clones, roughly 90% detected once. Unmatched junction bases numbered 17, after V lost 2 bases and J lost 8 bases. Germline lookup yields CDR1 KGHSH and CDR2 LQKENI. The length of the CDR3 is 19 residues. It was during active infection that Seattle patients were enrolled and then longitudinally followed. This TCR was recovered from a man older than 75 with COVID-19, enrolled during active disease. The sample taken for sequencing was peripheral blood. V is TRBV18 and J is TRBJ1-4; 10 bases align to TRBD1. The DNA of the CDR3 is TGTGCCAGCTCACCAGAACCCGTGACAGGGGGCTTCCGAGGCGAAAAACTGTTTTTT. It codes for CASSPEPVTGGFRGEKLFF.